Listed here is a single T cell receptor beta chain. Germline V lookup: CDR1 SGHKS, CDR2 YYEKEE (reference sequence). The CDR3 length is 15 residues. Trimming removed 2 bases at V and 2 bases at J, with 12 bases between. In the original workflow: Counts of nucleated cells, estimated from reference gene primer amplification, were obtained. The method was immunoSEQ multiplex PCR; TCRdb's version includes in-frame clones alone and lacks a portion of them. V and J calls and clone size are as listed in that table; D and trimming were resolved from the DNA. Here the sample spans 97,000 or so clones, 80% to 90% being singletons. This entry comes from a study of blood T cell repertoires in COVID-19. Turning to the study itself: Researchers got acute and convalescent COVID-19 samples from the United States, Italy and Spain. In each case, the material was cDNA or gDNA derived from T cells, B-cell-depleted T cells, or PBMCs.

The material sequenced was peripheral blood. The chain couples TRBV5-5 to TRBJ2-3; D gene uncertain. The receptor comes from a man in his forties with active or convalescent COVID-19. For the CDR3, the DNA is TGTGCCAGCAGCTTATCCCCGCAGATCACAGATACGCAGTATTTT. Its protein is CASSLSPQITDTQYF.